Presented here are 17 T cell receptor beta chains from one specimen sequenced in a study of cytomegalovirus exposure and HLA in healthy donors. The table came from immunoSEQ multiplex PCR; TCRdb's copy has only in-frame clones and leaves some out. Among fewer than 95,000 clones listed, less than 90% were seen once. Sequenced: PBMCs. The source of these receptors is a woman under 30 in good health and CMV-seropositive.

The chain employs TRBV10-1 and TRBJ2-7; weak D call: TRBD2 (7 bases). The CDR3 consists of 12 residues. Germline lookup yields CDR1 WNHNN and CDR2 SYGVQD (reference sequence). Trimming left V 11 bases short and J 2 bases short, with 13 bases between. The CDR3 loop reads CALKGGAYEQYF. The CDR3 coding sequence is TGCGCCTTGAAGGGGGGGGCCTACGAGCAGTACTTC.

The chain uses TRBV11-2 and TRBJ2-3, with D perhaps matching TRBD2 (7 bases). Per the germline V gene, CDR1 is SGHAT and CDR2 is FQNNGV. V lost 4 bases, J lost 4 bases, and 15 bases lay in between. There are 15 residues in the CDR3. The CDR3 DNA follows: TGTGCCAGCAGCTATGGGGGGGCGGTACCAGATACGCAGTATTTT. Translated: CASSYGGAVPDTQYF.

This clone was picked up a small number of times. V is TRBV28 and J is TRBJ1-6; no reliable D call. The CDR3 has 13 residues. Germline loops: CDR1 MDHEN, CDR2 SYDVKM. The V gene lost 5 bases and the J gene lost 10 bases, with 12 bases spanning the gap. The CDR3 DNA is TGTGCCAGCAGTCCACCGGTACGGTCACCCCTCCACTTT. Protein: CASSPPVRSPLHF. Variable domain in full (rest from reference TRBV28 and TRBJ1-6): DVKVTQSSRYLVKRTGEKVFLECVQDMDHENMFWYRQDPGLGLRLIYFSYDVKMKEKGDIPEGYSVSREKKERFSLILESASTNQTSMYLCASSPPVRSPLHFGNGTRLTVT.

This chain joins TRBV19 and TRBJ2-5; 10 bases agree with TRBD2. J was trimmed by 13 bases and V by 7 bases; bases with no gene match: 18. Germline loops: CDR1 LNHDA, CDR2 SQIVND (reference sequence). The CDR3 consists of 15 residues. The CDR3 DNA follows: TGTGCCAGTAATAAAAAGGGACTAGCGAGCTTTGACATGTACTTC. This gives the protein CASNKKGLASFDMYF. The whole variable domain, filled in from reference TRBV19 and TRBJ2-5, reads DGGITQSPKYLFRKEGQNVTLSCEQNLNHDAMYWYRQDPGQGLRLIYYSQIVNDFQKGDIAEGYSVSREKKESFPLTVTSAQKNPTAFYLCASNKKGLASFDMYFGPGTRLLVL.

Here the CDR3 reads CASSDQDRGYNEQFF. DNA for the CDR3: TGTGCCAGCAGTGACCAGGACAGGGGATACAATGAGCAGTTCTTC. This chain uses TRBV6-4 with TRBJ2-1; 9 positions agree with TRBD1. V shed 2 bases and J 4 bases; nucleotides not matched to a gene: 3. The length of the CDR3 is 15 residues. Germline V lookup: CDR1 MRHNA, CDR2 SNTAGT.

The chain has TRBV7-6 and TRBJ2-2, with a possible D match to TRBD2 (6 bases). V was clipped by 3 bases and J by 3 bases, with 17 bases between them. The CDR3 has 17 residues. Germline V lookup: CDR1 SGHVS, CDR2 FNYEAQ. The CDR3 reads CASSLFGAVADTGELFF. The CDR3 DNA sequence: TGTGCCAGCAGCTTGTTTGGGGCGGTAGCGGACACCGGGGAGCTGTTTTTT. The full variable domain, completed using reference TRBV7-6 and TRBJ2-2, is GAGVSQSPRYKVTKRGQDVALRCDPISGHVSLYWYRQALGQGPEFLTYFNYEAQQDKSGLPNDRFSAERPEGSISTLTIQRTEQRDSAMYRCASSLFGAVADTGELFFGEGSRLTVL.

This clone was observed once. The chain links TRBV15 to TRBJ1-1, with D hard to call. This CDR3 comprises 14 residues. Germline assignment: CDR1 LNHNV and CDR2 YYDKDF (reference sequence). Deletions cut 2 bases from V and 0 bases from J, with 7 bases between. CDR3 in DNA: TGTGCCACCAGCAGATGGGCGATGAACACTGAAGCTTTCTTT. This codes for CATSRWAMNTEAFF.

This chain uses TRBV2 with TRBJ2-2; 9 bases are a match to TRBD1. The CDR3 sequence is 21 residues long. V shed 2 bases and J 4 bases; nucleotides not matched to a gene: 20. Germline V lookup: CDR1 SNHLY, CDR2 FYNNEI. CDR3 bases: TGTGCCAGCAGTGAAAGGATTTCGGGGACAGGGATACCGCGAGTCACCGGGGAGCTGTTTTTT. This sequence encodes CASSERISGTGIPRVTGELFF.

The chain joins TRBV11-2 to TRBJ2-2; TRBD2 agrees at 15 bases. Per germline, CDR1 SGHAT and CDR2 FQNNGV. The CDR3 runs to 18 residues. The V segment lost 5 bases and the J segment 5 bases; nucleotides outside the gene matches: 9. The CDR3 loop reads CASSPGLAGGRGTGELFF. CDR3 nucleotide sequence: TGTGCCAGCAGCCCTGGACTAGCGGGAGGGCGGGGTACCGGGGAGCTGTTTTTT.

V is TRBV11-3 and J is TRBJ2-2; 7 positions match TRBD1. The CDR3 sequence is 14 residues long. The V and J ends lost 5 bases and 6 bases, in that order; junction bases with no gene match: 6. Germline V gives CDR1 SGHNT, CDR2 YENEEA. CDR3: CASSRTGGSGELFF. The CDR3 bases are TGTGCCAGCAGCCGGACAGGCGGATCCGGGGAGCTGTTTTTT.

The chain recombines TRBV7-2 with TRBJ1-5; D is possibly TRBD1 (5 bases). Trimming took 1 base from V and 7 from J, leaving 14 bases between them. Germline loops: CDR1 SGHTA, CDR2 FQGNSA. The CDR3 runs to 15 residues. CDR3 amino acids: CASSLVWQGLQPQHF. The CDR3 DNA is TGTGCCAGCAGCTTAGTTTGGCAGGGTTTGCAGCCCCAGCATTTT.

The rearrangement links TRBV7-2 to TRBJ2-4; D gene ambiguous. CDR3 size: 11 residues. Looked up from germline, CDR1 is SGHTA and CDR2 is FQGNSA. Trimming took off 8 bases at V and 0 bases at J, with 2 bases between the two ends. The CDR3 spells CASQAKNIQYF. The CDR3 nucleotides read TGTGCCAGCCAAGCCAAAAACATTCAGTACTTC.

This clone was counted a few times. This rearrangement joins TRBV7-9 to TRBJ1-1, with 7 bases matching TRBD1. Germline lookup yields CDR1 SEHNR and CDR2 FQNEAQ (reference sequence). The CDR3 is 14 amino acids. V was clipped by 5 bases and J by 1 base; unmatched bases: 4. CDR3 nucleotide sequence: TGTGCCAGCAGCGTGAACAGGGGGAACACTGAAGCTTTCTTT. This codes for CASSVNRGNTEAFF.

This chain joins TRBV10-3 and TRBJ2-1; the match to TRBD2 covers 8 bases. The CDR3 consists of 15 residues. From germline, CDR1 is ENHRY and CDR2 SYGVKD. The ends lost 4 bases at V and 7 bases at J; junction bases unmatched: 9. The CDR3 DNA is TGTGCCATCAGTGTGCCCTCGGGACTAGGGAATGAGCAGTTCTTC. Translation gives CAISVPSGLGNEQFF.

This chain connects TRBV6-5 to TRBJ2-7, with 10 bases matching TRBD1. With V trimmed by 5 bases and J by 5 bases, 6 bases remained unmatched. The CDR3 covers 14 residues. Germline V gene lookup returns CDR1 MNHEY and CDR2 SVGAGI. The DNA for the CDR3 is TGTGCCAGCAGTAGGGACAGGGGAGGCCACGAGCAGTACTTC. This translates into CASSRDRGGHEQYF.

This chain uses TRBV6-1 with TRBJ2-5; 8 bases fit TRBD2. Germline trimming cut 4 bases from V and 2 bases from J; bases unmatched to any gene: 6. The CDR3 loop spans 15 amino acids. The V gene's germline CDR1 is MNHNS and CDR2 SASEGT. As DNA, the CDR3 is TGTGCCAGCAGTGTAGTCGGGGGGGGACAAGAGACCCAGTACTTC. Encoded protein: CASSVVGGGQETQYF.

This chain links TRBV4-2 with TRBJ1-2, with 11 positions matching TRBD1. V shed 4 bases and J 3 bases; nucleotides not matched to a gene: 4. The germline gives CDR1 LGHNA, CDR2 YNFKEQ. This CDR3 spans 15 amino acids. The CDR3 protein is CASSRGQGADYGYTF. The DNA for the CDR3 is TGTGCCAGCAGCCGAGGACAGGGGGCGGACTATGGCTACACCTTC.